Shown below are 2 T cell receptor beta chains from a single sample sequenced in a study of cytomegalovirus exposure and HLA in healthy donors. PCR amplification relied on 60 Vbeta primers (plus 13 Jbeta primers). Clones were sequenced by immunoSEQ multiplex PCR, and TCRdb holds only the in-frame ones, with some missing. The sample has over 150,000 clones; around 78% are singletons. Sequenced material: PBMCs. These receptors were obtained from a woman aged 45-60 years in good health and CMV-seropositive.

This chain joins TRBV28 and TRBJ1-5; D perhaps matches TRBD1 (6 bases). Trimming removed 1 base from V and 6 bases from J, with 13 bases in between. The CDR3 length is 15 residues. CDR1 is MDHEN and CDR2 is SYDVKM in the germline V gene. The CDR3 sequence: CASSLSRTGSQPQHF. In nucleotides, the CDR3 is TGTGCCAGCAGTTTATCTCGCACAGGGAGTCAGCCCCAGCATTTT.

This sequence joins TRBV10-3 and TRBJ2-1; maybe TRBD1 (6 bases). The CDR3 contains 14 residues. Germline V gives CDR1 ENHRY, CDR2 SYGVKD. The V end lost 2 bases, the J end lost 5 bases, and 10 bases lay between the germline ends. CDR3 amino acids: CAISEAGQHNEQFF. CDR3 DNA: TGTGCCATCAGTGAGGCCGGACAGCACAATGAGCAGTTCTTC.